The clone carrying this T cell receptor beta chain was counted a few times. Its antigen remains unknown. The data originate from a study of cytomegalovirus exposure and HLA in healthy donors. Study-wide points: What TCR beta sequences reportedly achieved was accurate prediction of HLA-A and HLA-B alleles in most subjects. Later analysis found that TCR beta chains associated with HLA were more clonally expanded than other, equally common chains. Per a prior analysis, the majority of TCR beta V segments were productive roughly 87% or roughly 30% of the time.

Use of 60 Vbeta and 13 Jbeta primers characterized the PCR. The protocol was immunoSEQ multiplex PCR, while the TCRdb copy is restricted to in-frame clones and leaves out a portion. The table lists more than 80,000 clones, about 60% of them singletons. The germline CDR1 and CDR2 sequences are LGHNA and YNFKEQ. The CDR3 extends over 14 amino acids. Trimming shortened V by 4 bases and J by 2 bases, and 9 bases separated the two germline ends. Unrecorded immune exposures were likely, despite nominal health at sampling. V gene TRBV4-2 combines with J gene TRBJ1-3; no reliable D call. Source material: PBMCs. The sequence derives from a woman in her forties in good health and CMV-seropositive. Written as DNA, the CDR3 is TGTGCCAGCAGCCTGGACTTGGCTGGAAACACCATATATTTT. Protein product: CASSLDLAGNTIYF.